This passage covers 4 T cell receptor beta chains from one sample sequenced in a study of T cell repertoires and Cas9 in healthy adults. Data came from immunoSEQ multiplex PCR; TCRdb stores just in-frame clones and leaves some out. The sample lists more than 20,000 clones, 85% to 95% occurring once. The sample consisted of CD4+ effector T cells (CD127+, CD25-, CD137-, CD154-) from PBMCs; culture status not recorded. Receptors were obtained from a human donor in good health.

CDR3 DNA sequence: TGTGCCAGCAGCACCCCGGACAGGGGCGAAGCTTTCTTT. This gives the protein CASSTPDRGEAFF. The chain uses TRBV9 and TRBJ1-1; TRBD1 agrees at 9 bases. The germline V gene has CDR1 SGDLS and CDR2 YYNGEE. This CDR3 comprises 13 residues. With V trimmed by 4 bases and J by 8 bases, 6 bases remained unmatched.

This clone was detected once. The CDR3 sequence: CASSQFPNTEAFF. The CDR3 coding sequence is TGTGCCAGCAGCCAGTTCCCCAACACTGAAGCTTTCTTT. V and J are TRBV4-2 and TRBJ1-1; the D is unclear. V lost 3 bases to trimming and J lost 2 bases, with 7 bases between them. Germline V gene lookup returns CDR1 LGHNA and CDR2 YNFKEQ. CDR3 length: 13 amino acids.

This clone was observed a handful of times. The CDR3 coding sequence is TGTGCCAGCAGCACCGACCGGGACAGGGTCACTGAAGCTTTCTTT. Translating it yields CASSTDRDRVTEAFF. The chain links TRBV5-4 to TRBJ1-1; 9 nucleotides align to TRBD1. This CDR3 region has 15 residues. CDR1 and CDR2 from the germline V gene are SGHNT and YYREEE (reference sequence). V was pared by 4 bases and J by 4 bases, with 8 bases of the junction left unmatched.

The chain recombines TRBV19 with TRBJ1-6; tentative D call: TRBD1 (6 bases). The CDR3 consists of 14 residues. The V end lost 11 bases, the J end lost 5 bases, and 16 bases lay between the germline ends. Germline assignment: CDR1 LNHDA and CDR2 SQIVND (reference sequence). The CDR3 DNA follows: TGTGCCTGCTCACCCTGGACAGATAATTCACCCCTCCACTTT. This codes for CACSPWTDNSPLHF. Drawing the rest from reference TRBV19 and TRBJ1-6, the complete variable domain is DGGITQSPKYLFRKEGQNVTLSCEQNLNHDAMYWYRQDPGQGLRLIYYSQIVNDFQKGDIAEGYSVSREKKESFPLTVTSAQKNPTAFYLCACSPWTDNSPLHFGNGTRLTVT.